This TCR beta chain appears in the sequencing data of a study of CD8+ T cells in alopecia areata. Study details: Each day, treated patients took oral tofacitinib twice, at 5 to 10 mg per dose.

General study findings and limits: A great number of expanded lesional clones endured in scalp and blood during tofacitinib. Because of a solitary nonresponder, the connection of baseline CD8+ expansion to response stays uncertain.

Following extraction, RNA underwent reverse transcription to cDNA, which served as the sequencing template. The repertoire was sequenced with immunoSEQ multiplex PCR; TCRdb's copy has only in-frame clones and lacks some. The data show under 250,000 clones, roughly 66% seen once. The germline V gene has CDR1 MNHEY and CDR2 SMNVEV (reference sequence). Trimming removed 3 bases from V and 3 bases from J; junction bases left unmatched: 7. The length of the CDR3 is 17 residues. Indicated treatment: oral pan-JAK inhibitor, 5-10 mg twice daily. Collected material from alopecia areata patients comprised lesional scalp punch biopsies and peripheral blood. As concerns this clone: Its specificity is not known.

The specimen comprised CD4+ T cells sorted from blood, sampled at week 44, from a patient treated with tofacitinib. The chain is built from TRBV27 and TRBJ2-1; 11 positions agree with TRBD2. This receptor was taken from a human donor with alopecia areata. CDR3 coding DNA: TGTGCCAGCAGTTTGGCCCCACTAGCGGGGGTCTACAATGAGCAGTTCTTC. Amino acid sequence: CASSLAPLAGVYNEQFF.